These 2 T cell receptor beta chains share one sample of origin, sequenced in a study of cytomegalovirus exposure and HLA in healthy donors. It was with 60 Vbeta and 13 Jbeta primers that the PCR ran. Clones were sequenced by immunoSEQ multiplex PCR, and TCRdb holds only the in-frame ones, with some missing. The sample holds under 130,000 clones, less than 75% seen once. The specimen was PBMCs. The receptors derive from a middle-aged man in good health and CMV-seropositive.

The chain joins TRBV7-9 to TRBJ2-7, with 8 bases that match TRBD1. There are 16 residues in the CDR3. Germline CDR1 reads SEHNR; CDR2 reads FQNEAQ (reference sequence). Trimming cost V 5 bases and J 0 bases; bases outside gene matches: 9. CDR3 DNA: TGTGCCAGCAGCCCACTACCAGGACAGGGCTCCTACGAGCAGTACTTC. Translating gives CASSPLPGQGSYEQYF.

This clone turned up a few times. The gene calls are TRBV27 and TRBJ2-7, with a weak D call TRBD2 (5 bases). The length of the CDR3 is 12 residues. CDR1 MNHEY and CDR2 SMNVEV come from the germline V gene (reference sequence). Trimming cost V 4 bases and J 5 bases, with 9 bases left between them. The CDR3 loop is CASSSGNHEQYF. CDR3 DNA: TGTGCCAGCAGTTCGGGGAATCACGAGCAGTACTTC.